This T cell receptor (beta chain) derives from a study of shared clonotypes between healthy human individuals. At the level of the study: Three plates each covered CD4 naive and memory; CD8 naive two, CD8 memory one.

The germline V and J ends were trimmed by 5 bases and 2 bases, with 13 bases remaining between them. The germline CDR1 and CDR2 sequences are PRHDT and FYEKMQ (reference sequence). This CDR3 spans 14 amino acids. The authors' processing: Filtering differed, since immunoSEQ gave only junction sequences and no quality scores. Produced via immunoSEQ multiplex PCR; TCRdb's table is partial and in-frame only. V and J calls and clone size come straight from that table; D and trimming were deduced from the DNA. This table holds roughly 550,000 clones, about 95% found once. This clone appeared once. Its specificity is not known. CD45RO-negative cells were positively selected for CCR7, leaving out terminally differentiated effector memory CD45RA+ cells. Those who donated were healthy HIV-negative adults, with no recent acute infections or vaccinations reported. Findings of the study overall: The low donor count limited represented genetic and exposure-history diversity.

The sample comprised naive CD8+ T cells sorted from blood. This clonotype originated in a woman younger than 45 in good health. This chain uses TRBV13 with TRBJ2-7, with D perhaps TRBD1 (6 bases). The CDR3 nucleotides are TGTGCCAGCAGCCTCCGGGACACAGCCTACGAGCAGTACTTC. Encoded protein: CASSLRDTAYEQYF.